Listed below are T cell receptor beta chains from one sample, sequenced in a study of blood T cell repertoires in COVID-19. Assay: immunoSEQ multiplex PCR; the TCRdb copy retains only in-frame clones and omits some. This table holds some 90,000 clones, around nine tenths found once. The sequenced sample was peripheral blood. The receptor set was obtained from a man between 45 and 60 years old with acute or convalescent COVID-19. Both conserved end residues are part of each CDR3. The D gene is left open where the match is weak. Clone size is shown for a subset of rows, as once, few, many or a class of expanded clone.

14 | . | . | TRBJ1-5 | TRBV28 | TGTGCCAGCAGTTTGAGGGCGGGGATCCAGCCCCAGCATTTT | CASSLRAGIQPQHF
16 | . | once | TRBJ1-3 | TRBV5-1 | TGCGCCAGCAGCTTGACAGGACACTTCTCTGGAAACACCATATATTTT | CASSLTGHFSGNTIYF
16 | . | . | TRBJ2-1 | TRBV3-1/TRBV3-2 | TGTGCCAGCAGCCCAGGTGCACGGGGCTCCTACAATGAGCAGTTCTTC | CASSPGARGSYNEQFF
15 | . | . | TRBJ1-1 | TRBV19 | TGTGCCAGTAGTATAGTGGTGGGCACTAGCGCTGAAGCTTTCTTT | CASSIVVGTSAEAFF
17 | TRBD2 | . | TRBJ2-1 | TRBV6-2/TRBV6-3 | TGTGCCAGCAGTTACTCAACACTAGCGGGAGTCCCCAATGAGCAGTTCTTC | CASSYSTLAGVPNEQFF
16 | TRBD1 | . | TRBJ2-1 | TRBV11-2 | TGTGCCAGCAGCTTAAATCCGGGACAGGGCTACAATGAGCAGTTCTTC | CASSLNPGQGYNEQFF
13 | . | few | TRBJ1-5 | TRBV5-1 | TGCGCCAGCAGCTTGGGCGACAATCAGCCCCAGCATTTT | CASSLGDNQPQHF
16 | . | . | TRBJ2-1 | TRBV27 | TGTGCCAGCAGTTTAGAGAGGGGGACACCTTACAATGAGCAGTTCTTC | CASSLERGTPYNEQFF
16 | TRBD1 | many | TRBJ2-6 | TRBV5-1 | TGCGCCAGCAGCTGGACAGGGGGAGGTGGGGCCAACGTCCTGACTTTC | CASSWTGGGGANVLTF
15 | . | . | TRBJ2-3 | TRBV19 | TGTGCCAGTAGTATTGGGGAGATATACACAGATACGCAGTATTTT | CASSIGEIYTDTQYF
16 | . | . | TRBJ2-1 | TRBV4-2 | TGTGCCAGCAGCCAAGTTGGCCAGACTTACAACAATGAGCAGTTCTTC | CASSQVGQTYNNEQFF
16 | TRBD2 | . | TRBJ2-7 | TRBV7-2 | TGTGCCAGCAGCTTAGCGGGAGCCGCGGGGGAGGACGAGCAGTACTTC | CASSLAGAAGEDEQYF
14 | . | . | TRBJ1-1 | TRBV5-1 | TGCGCCAGCAGTTCAATGGACTCGCACACTGAAGCTTTCTTT | CASSSMDSHTEAFF
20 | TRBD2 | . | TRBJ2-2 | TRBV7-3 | TGTGCCAGCAGCTTAGGTCTGGGACTAGCGGGGGTGTCGAACACCGGGGAGCTGTTTTTT | CASSLGLGLAGVSNTGELFF
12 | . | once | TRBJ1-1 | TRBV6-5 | TGTGCCAGCAGTCCGAGGAGCACTGAAGCTTTCTTT | CASSPRSTEAFF
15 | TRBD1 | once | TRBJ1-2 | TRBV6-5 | TGTGCCAGCAGCCAACCGGGACAGGAGCTCTATGGCTACACCTTC | CASSQPGQELYGYTF